Shown below are 16 T cell receptor beta chains from a single sample sequenced in a study of cytomegalovirus exposure and HLA in healthy donors. PCR employed 60 Vbeta and 13 Jbeta primers. Clones were sequenced by immunoSEQ multiplex PCR, and TCRdb holds only the in-frame ones, with some missing. Its listing shows approximately 92,000 clones. The sequencing input was PBMCs. These receptors were obtained from a young woman in good health and CMV-seronegative.

V and J are TRBV19 and TRBJ2-7, with TRBD2 identical over 9 bases. In germline, CDR1 is LNHDA, CDR2 SQIVND (reference sequence). The CDR3 is made up of 16 amino acids. With 3 bases clipped from V and 1 base from J, the junction kept 7 bases outside the gene matches. CDR3 nucleotide sequence: TGTGCCAGTAGTATCGGGCTAGCGGGACTATCCTACGAGCAGTACTTC. It specifies CASSIGLAGLSYEQYF.

The gene calls are TRBV7-2 and TRBJ1-5; D gene uncertain. Germline CDR1 is SGHTA and CDR2 is FQGNSA. The CDR3 runs to 16 residues. V was pared by 6 bases and J by 4 bases, with 19 bases between. The CDR3 reads CASSPLSDRENQPQHF. The DNA of the CDR3 is TGTGCCAGCAGTCCCTTATCGGACCGGGAAAATCAGCCCCAGCATTTT.

The chain joins TRBV11-2 to TRBJ2-7; 12 bases fit TRBD1. J gave up 2 bases and V 5 bases, and 16 bases lay outside the gene matches. Germline V CDR1 and CDR2: SGHAT, FQNNGV. This CDR3 contains 19 residues. The CDR3 bases are TGTGCCAGCAGCCAGTTCGGGGGACAGGGGGCTTCTTTACCCTACGAGCAGTACTTC. It encodes CASSQFGGQGASLPYEQYF.

The chain employs TRBV9 and TRBJ2-3, with no clear D. V gave up 4 bases and J gave up 1 base, with 10 bases separating them. The CDR3 sequence is 14 residues long. Germline V gene lookup returns CDR1 SGDLS and CDR2 YYNGEE. The CDR3 loop is CASSPQERTDTQYF. CDR3 bases: TGTGCCAGCAGCCCCCAGGAACGCACAGATACGCAGTATTTT.

This chain uses TRBV7-3 with TRBJ2-1; maybe TRBD2 (5 bases). This CDR3 comprises 15 residues. The ends were cut back, 5 bases at V and 4 bases at J, with 15 bases in the middle. CDR1 and CDR2 from the germline V gene are SGHTA and FQGTGA. The CDR3 DNA reads as TGTGCCAGCAGCGCCCTCGGTGGGGAGTACAATGAGCAGTTCTTC. Protein sequence: CASSALGGEYNEQFF. Drawing the rest from reference TRBV7-3 and TRBJ2-1, the complete variable domain is GAGVSQTPSNKVTEKGKYVELRCDPISGHTALYWYRQSLGQGPEFLIYFQGTGAADDSGLPNDRFFAVRPEGSVSTLKIQRTERGDSAVYLCASSALGGEYNEQFFGPGTRLTVL.

The CDR3 DNA follows: TGTGCCAGCAAGCCAAGGGACAGATTGAATGGCTACACCTTC. It yields the protein CASKPRDRLNGYTF. This chain links TRBV27 with TRBJ1-2, with TRBD1 identical over 7 bases. The CDR3 length is 14 residues. Germline values: CDR1 MNHEY, CDR2 SMNVEV (reference sequence). The trim removed 7 bases at V and 6 bases at J, leaving 11 bases unmatched.

V usage is TRBV2 and J usage is TRBJ2-3; tentatively, D is TRBD2 (6 bases). From germline, CDR1 is SNHLY and CDR2 FYNNEI. This CDR3 is built from 15 residues. V dropped 1 base and J dropped 6 bases, with 14 bases sitting between them. The CDR3 DNA reads as TGTGCCAGCAGTGAAGGGCTAGCGTATGAGGATACGCAGTATTTT. Its protein is CASSEGLAYEDTQYF. The whole variable domain, remainder taken from reference TRBV2 and TRBJ2-3, is EPEVTQTPSHQVTQMGQEVILRCVPISNHLYFYWYRQILGQKVEFLVSFYNNEISEKSEIFDDQFSVERPDGSNFTLKIRSTKLEDSAMYFCASSEGLAYEDTQYFGPGTRLTVL.

The CDR3 sequence: CASAIRDSYGYTF. The CDR3 DNA is TGTGCCAGCGCAATCCGGGACAGCTATGGCTACACCTTC. The V gene is TRBV28, the J gene TRBJ1-2, with 7 bases identical to TRBD1. Losses at the gene ends were 8 bases for V and 4 bases for J; bases not matched to a gene: 7. This CDR3 region has 13 residues. CDR1 is MDHEN, CDR2 SYDVKM, per germline.

As regards this clone: In the same sample, other DNA sequences code for this CDR3. The rearrangement links TRBV29-1 to TRBJ1-1; D is possibly TRBD1 (5 bases). Deletions cut 4 bases from V and 0 bases from J, with 12 bases between. CDR3 length: 14 residues. The germline V gene has CDR1 SQVTM and CDR2 ANQGSEA. CDR3 nucleotide sequence: TGCAGCGTTGTACTGCAGGGCTTGAACACTGAAGCTTTCTTT. As protein: CSVVLQGLNTEAFF.

The chain couples TRBV12-5 to TRBJ2-1; D may be TRBD1 (6 bases). The CDR3 loop spans 11 amino acids. V gave up 8 bases and J gave up 8 bases, with 10 bases separating them. Germline loops: CDR1 LGHNT, CDR2 FRNRAP. CDR3 bases: TGTGCTAGTTCTCAGGGGTATGAGCAGTTCTTC. This translates into CASSQGYEQFF.

The J gene is TRBJ2-3, the V gene TRBV5-1; TRBD2 matches at 11 bases. J gave up 5 bases and V 2 bases, and 4 bases lay outside the gene matches. The CDR3 loop spans 15 amino acids. Germline V gene sequence: CDR1 SGHRS, CDR2 YFSETQ. The CDR3 protein is CASSFSGGAKDTQYF. The CDR3 region has the DNA TGCGCCAGCAGCTTTAGCGGGGGGGCCAAAGATACGCAGTATTTT.

The rearrangement links TRBV11-2 to TRBJ2-7; the D gene is possibly TRBD1 (6 bases). The CDR3 loop spans 13 amino acids. Germline-derived CDR1 and CDR2 are SGHAT and FQNNGV. With 5 bases removed from V and 0 bases from J, the gap between germline ends came to 8 bases. The CDR3 DNA reads TGTGCCAGCAGCCGGGACATCTCCTACGAGCAGTACTTC. Amino acid sequence: CASSRDISYEQYF.

The chain couples TRBV11-2 to TRBJ2-3, with D possibly matching TRBD2 (5 bases). V was shortened by 0 bases and J by 6 bases, with 10 bases between the two germline ends. Looked up from germline, CDR1 is SGHAT and CDR2 is FQNNGV. The CDR3 spans 14 residues. The CDR3 loop is CASSLDRTGDTQYF. CDR3 nucleotides: TGTGCCAGCAGCTTAGATCGAACGGGGGATACGCAGTATTTT.

This rearrangement joins TRBV27 to TRBJ2-1, with TRBD1 matching 10 bases. The germline V gene encodes CDR1 MNHEY and CDR2 SMNVEV (reference sequence). The CDR3 consists of 14 residues. The V segment lost 5 bases and the J segment 6 bases; nucleotides outside the gene matches: 4. The CDR3 region is CASSPWDRGNEQFF. CDR3 coding DNA: TGTGCCAGCAGTCCCTGGGACAGGGGCAATGAGCAGTTCTTC.

The genes are TRBV4-2 and TRBJ2-2; TRBD2 matches 11 bases. J gave up 2 bases and V 1 base, and 0 bases lay outside the gene matches. This CDR3 is built from 16 residues. Germline V gene data show CDR1 as LGHNA and CDR2 as YNFKEQ. The CDR3 is CASSQGLAGNTGELFF. The CDR3 nucleotides are TGTGCCAGCAGCCAAGGACTAGCGGGAAACACCGGGGAGCTGTTTTTT.

V usage is TRBV9 and J usage is TRBJ1-1, with TRBD1 identical over 8 bases. The CDR3 sequence is 15 residues long. V trimming: 3 bases; J trimming: 7 bases; junction bases outside the gene matches: 11. Germline CDR1 is SGDLS and CDR2 is YYNGEE. CDR3 DNA sequence: TGTGCCAGCAGCGCCTACCGGGACAGGCTTGGTGAAGCTTTCTTT. It codes for CASSAYRDRLGEAFF.